The clone carrying this T cell receptor beta chain has ten or more counts. Its cognate antigen is unknown. V trimming: 0 bases; J trimming: 7 bases; junction bases outside the gene matches: 7. Germline lookup yields CDR1 DFQATT and CDR2 SNEGSKA (reference sequence). This CDR3 spans 15 amino acids. The source of the sample is a study of blood T cells in healthy people across ages. Study findings and constraints: Long-lived donors carried more naive CD4+ cells and greater diversity than aged donors. Roughly linear declines in TCR beta diversity per million T cells occurred with age. PBMCs went unsorted, and a conclusive naive versus antigen-experienced comparison was therefore prevented.

Primers used in a second PCR of about 7 to 11 cycles were a sample-barcoded 5' primer and a J-beta primer mix. At least 3 million CDR3-containing paired-end reads were obtained per sample. MiXCR, run by TCRdb on the 5' RACE reads, gives a single entry per CDR3 protein. The profile shows hundreds of thousands of distinct CDR3 sequences, around 36% of them singletons. The source of this sequence is a man aged 18 to 30 in good health. Sequenced: blood. The chain recombines TRBV20-1 with TRBJ2-1; 9 positions agree with TRBD1. CDR3 sequence: CSARDPRTGVNEQFF. CDR3 sequence (DNA): TGCAGTGCTAGAGATCCGAGGACAGGGGTGAATGAGCAGTTCTTC.